The rows below give T cell receptor beta chains drawn from one sample of a study of blood T cell repertoires in COVID-19. Here immunoSEQ multiplex PCR was the method, and the copy in TCRdb shows in-frame clones only, minus some. The table has some 200,000 clones, under 85% seen once. Sample: peripheral blood. The receptors originated from an elderly woman with COVID-19, enrolled during active disease. Both conserved end residues are part of each CDR3. The D gene is left open where the match is weak. Where a row states a size, it is once, few, many or the class of an expanded clone; other rows omit it.

size: -
J: TRBJ2-3
length: 14
V: TRBV19
D: TRBD1
DNA: TGTGCCAGTAGCCGGGGACAGACCACAGATACGCAGTATTTT
CDR3: CASSRGQTTDTQYF

size: few
J: TRBJ2-1
length: 14
V: TRBV6-5
D: -
DNA: TGTGCCAGCTGCTTGGGGGCCTCGTACAATGAGCAGTTCTTC
CDR3: CASCLGASYNEQFF

size: -
J: TRBJ1-1
length: 14
V: TRBV7-2
D: -
DNA: TGTGCCAGCAGCTTCATTGGACACCTCCTGAAAGCTTTCTTT
CDR3: CASSFIGHLLKAFF

size: once
J: TRBJ2-7
length: 13
V: TRBV6-4
D: -
DNA: TGTGCCAGCAGCGCGGGACCCAAATACGAGCAGTACTTC
CDR3: CASSAGPKYEQYF

size: -
J: TRBJ2-3
length: 15
V: TRBV9
D: -
DNA: TGTGCCAGCAGCGTAGGGAGGGCGAACACAGATACGCAGTATTTT
CDR3: CASSVGRANTDTQYF

size: -
J: TRBJ2-6
length: 15
V: TRBV10-2
D: -
DNA: TGCGCCAGCAGTGCCTGGAGCTCTGGGGCCAACGTCCTGACTTTC
CDR3: CASSAWSSGANVLTF

size: -
J: TRBJ2-2
length: 14
V: TRBV3-1/TRBV3-2
D: -
DNA: TGTGCCAGCAGCCAAGCTGGCAGGCCCGGGGAGCTGTTTTTT
CDR3: CASSQAGRPGELFF

size: once
J: TRBJ1-6
length: 16
V: TRBV28
D: -
DNA: TGTGCCAGCAGTCCCCTAAGGAGCTCCTATAATTCACCCCTCCACTTT
CDR3: CASSPLRSSYNSPLHF

size: -
J: TRBJ1-1
length: 14
V: TRBV6-5
D: -
DNA: TGTGCCAGCATTACAGGGTTAGTGAACACTGAAGCTTTCTTT
CDR3: CASITGLVNTEAFF

size: -
J: TRBJ1-6
length: 15
V: TRBV7-9
D: -
DNA: TGTGCCAGCAGCTTACAGGCAGTCGCCGATTCACCCCTCCACTTT
CDR3: CASSLQAVADSPLHF

size: -
J: TRBJ1-1
length: 15
V: TRBV6-1
D: -
DNA: TGTGCCAGCAGTGACCTCCAGAAGGGGATTGGTGAAGCTTTCTTT
CDR3: CASSDLQKGIGEAFF

size: -
J: TRBJ2-1
length: 17
V: TRBV6-6
D: TRBD2
DNA: TGTGCCAGCAGTCGAAGTTTTGGGACTAGCGTCTACAATGAGCAGTTCTTC
CDR3: CASSRSFGTSVYNEQFF

size: -
J: TRBJ1-4
length: 16
V: TRBV11-2
D: TRBD1
DNA: TGTGCCAGCAGCTTAGCGGGACAGGGGAGGGGTGAAAAACTGTTTTTT
CDR3: CASSLAGQGRGEKLFF

size: -
J: TRBJ1-4
length: 16
V: TRBV7-9
D: TRBD1
DNA: TGTGCCAGCAGCTCATGGACAGGGGGTTATAATGAAAAACTGTTTTTT
CDR3: CASSSWTGGYNEKLFF

size: -
J: TRBJ1-2
length: 17
V: TRBV9
D: TRBD1
DNA: TGTGCCAGCAGCGTAGCTGACGAGGCAGGGGGCGCGGGAGGCTACACCTTC
CDR3: CASSVADEAGGAGGYTF

size: -
J: TRBJ1-5
length: 14
V: TRBV3-1/TRBV3-2
D: -
DNA: TGTGCCAGCAGTAGCGGGCCGGCCCATCAGCCCCAGCATTTT
CDR3: CASSSGPAHQPQHF

size: -
J: TRBJ1-4
length: 14
V: TRBV19
D: TRBD1
DNA: TGTGCCACCCAAAAGAGGGGGCTTAATGAAAAACTGTTTTTT
CDR3: CATQKRGLNEKLFF

size: -
J: TRBJ1-4
length: 14
V: TRBV5-6
D: TRBD1
DNA: TGTGCCAGCAGTCAACAGGGGCTTGGGGAAAAACTGTTTTTT
CDR3: CASSQQGLGEKLFF

size: -
J: TRBJ1-2
length: 11
V: TRBV12-3/TRBV12-4
D: -
DNA: TGTGCCAGCAGTTTGGGCCTTGGCTACACCTTC
CDR3: CASSLGLGYTF

size: -
J: TRBJ1-2
length: 15
V: TRBV28
D: -
DNA: TGTGCCAGCAGGGTAGGGGACACCTCTAACTATGGCTACACCTTC
CDR3: CASRVGDTSNYGYTF

size: few
J: TRBJ1-6
length: 16
V: TRBV19
D: TRBD1
DNA: TGTGCCAGCAAGAGGGACAGGCAAAACTATAATTCACCCCTCCACTTT
CDR3: CASKRDRQNYNSPLHF

size: -
J: TRBJ1-1
length: 16
V: TRBV18
D: TRBD1
DNA: TGTGCCAGCTCACCTCAGGGGGCGATCCCATCTGGTGAAGCTTTCTTT
CDR3: CASSPQGAIPSGEAFF

size: many
J: TRBJ1-2
length: 14
V: TRBV2
D: TRBD1
DNA: TGTGCCAGCAGTTTATTAGGACAGGCTGGTGGCTACACCTTC
CDR3: CASSLLGQAGGYTF

size: once
J: TRBJ2-2
length: 14
V: TRBV10-2
D: -
DNA: TGCGCCAGCGGCACAGGGATGAACACCGGGGAGCTGTTTTTT
CDR3: CASGTGMNTGELFF

size: -
J: TRBJ2-1
length: 16
V: TRBV5-4
D: TRBD1
DNA: TGTGCCAGCAGCTGGGGGACAGGGAGCTCCTACAATGAGCAGTTCTTC
CDR3: CASSWGTGSSYNEQFF

size: -
J: TRBJ2-5
length: 16
V: TRBV2
D: -
DNA: TGTGCCAGCAGTGAGAGGGAGTCTGCGCTTTCAGAGACCCAGTACTTC
CDR3: CASSERESALSETQYF

size: -
J: TRBJ1-6
length: 13
V: TRBV29-1
D: TRBD1
DNA: TGCAGCGTAACGACAGGGGATAATTCACCCCTCCACTTT
CDR3: CSVTTGDNSPLHF

size: -
J: TRBJ1-3
length: 13
V: TRBV2
D: -
DNA: TGTGCCAGCATATCAACGGCTGGAAACACCATATATTTT
CDR3: CASISTAGNTIYF

size: few
J: TRBJ1-2
length: 16
V: TRBV18
D: TRBD1
DNA: TGTGCCAGCTCACCGACCCCGGGACAGACGCGGGACGGCTACACCTTC
CDR3: CASSPTPGQTRDGYTF

size: -
J: TRBJ2-5
length: 11
V: TRBV20-1
D: -
DNA: TGCAGTTACAGGACGGAAGAGACCCAGTACTTC
CDR3: CSYRTEETQYF

size: -
J: TRBJ1-2
length: 13
V: TRBV6-1
D: -
DNA: TGTGCCAGCAGTGAAGAACAGGGCTCTGGCTACACCTTC
CDR3: CASSEEQGSGYTF

size: -
J: TRBJ2-3
length: 14
V: TRBV19
D: TRBD2
DNA: TGTGCCAGTAGTGCCGGCGGGAGGGGGGATACGCAGTATTTT
CDR3: CASSAGGRGDTQYF

size: once
J: TRBJ1-5
length: 13
V: TRBV18
D: -
DNA: TGTGCCAGCTCCCCTTTAAGTAGTCAGCCCCAGCATTTT
CDR3: CASSPLSSQPQHF

size: -
J: TRBJ1-1
length: 12
V: TRBV3-1/TRBV3-2
D: TRBD1
DNA: TGTGCCAGCAGCTTCCCAAGGGGGCCAGCTTTCTTT
CDR3: CASSFPRGPAFF

size: -
J: TRBJ2-7
length: 13
V: TRBV5-4
D: -
DNA: TGTGCCAGCAGCTTGGACAGGGCCAACGAGCAGTACTTC
CDR3: CASSLDRANEQYF

size: -
J: TRBJ1-1
length: 12
V: TRBV6-5
D: -
DNA: TGTGCCAGCAGTCGAGGGTTTACTGAAGCTTTCTTT
CDR3: CASSRGFTEAFF

size: once
J: TRBJ2-3
length: 16
V: TRBV2
D: TRBD2
DNA: TGTGCCAGCAGTCGTCTAGCGGGGGGAAGCACAGATACGCAGTATTTT
CDR3: CASSRLAGGSTDTQYF

size: -
J: TRBJ1-2
length: 13
V: TRBV5-4
D: -
DNA: TGTGCCAGCAGCTTGGGACAGAAGGATGGCTACACCTTC
CDR3: CASSLGQKDGYTF

size: -
J: TRBJ1-4
length: 14
V: TRBV7-9
D: -
DNA: TGTGCCAGCAGCTTGAACAGCCAAAATGAAAAACTGTTTTTT
CDR3: CASSLNSQNEKLFF

size: -
J: TRBJ1-5
length: 12
V: TRBV24-1
D: -
DNA: TGTGCCACCAGTGATCAAGACAGGCCCCAGCATTTT
CDR3: CATSDQDRPQHF

size: -
J: TRBJ2-1
length: 14
V: TRBV3-1/TRBV3-2
D: -
DNA: TGTGCCAGCAGCCAAAGACTAGATCTTAATGAGCAGTTCTTC
CDR3: CASSQRLDLNEQFF

size: -
J: TRBJ2-2
length: 14
V: TRBV5-1
D: TRBD1
DNA: TGCGCCAGCAGCTTCGGACAGGGGACCGGGGAGCTGTTTTTT
CDR3: CASSFGQGTGELFF

size: once
J: TRBJ1-4
length: 15
V: TRBV20-1
D: -
DNA: TGCAGTGCTAGTGACGGGGGTCCAACTAATGAAAAACTGTTTTTT
CDR3: CSASDGGPTNEKLFF

size: -
J: TRBJ2-3
length: 12
V: TRBV19
D: -
DNA: TGTGCCAGTAGTATTACTACAGATACGCAGTATTTT
CDR3: CASSITTDTQYF

size: -
J: TRBJ2-5
length: 14
V: TRBV6-4
D: TRBD1
DNA: TGTGCCAGCAGAACCCGGACAGGGTGGGAGACCCAGTACTTC
CDR3: CASRTRTGWETQYF

size: -
J: TRBJ1-3
length: 16
V: TRBV5-1
D: -
DNA: TGCGCCAGCAGCTTACAGGGCCCCTTCTCTGGAAACACCATATATTTT
CDR3: CASSLQGPFSGNTIYF

size: -
J: TRBJ1-1
length: 12
V: TRBV19
D: -
DNA: TGTGCCAGTAAGGAGAGGAACACTGAAGCTTTCTTT
CDR3: CASKERNTEAFF

size: -
J: TRBJ1-3
length: 11
V: TRBV21-1
D: -
DNA: TGTGCCAGCAGCCCCTCCAACACCATATATTTT
CDR3: CASSPSNTIYF

size: -
J: TRBJ1-5
length: 12
V: TRBV21-1
D: -
DNA: TGTGCCAGCAGCATTTATAATCAGCCCCAGCATTTT
CDR3: CASSIYNQPQHF